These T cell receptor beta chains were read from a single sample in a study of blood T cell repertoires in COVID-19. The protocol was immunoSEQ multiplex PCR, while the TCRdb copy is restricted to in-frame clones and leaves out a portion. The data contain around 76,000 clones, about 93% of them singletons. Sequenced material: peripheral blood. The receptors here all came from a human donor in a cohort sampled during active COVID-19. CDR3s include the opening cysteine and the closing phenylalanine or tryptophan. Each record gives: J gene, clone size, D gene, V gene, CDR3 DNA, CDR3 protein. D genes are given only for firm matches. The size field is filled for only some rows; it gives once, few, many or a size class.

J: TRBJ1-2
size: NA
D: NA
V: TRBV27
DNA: TGTGCCAGCAGGTCAGGGGTAGCCTATGGCTACACCTTC
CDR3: CASRSGVAYGYTF

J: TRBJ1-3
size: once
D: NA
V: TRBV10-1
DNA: TGCGCCAGCAGCGCAGGGTCGAGCTCTGGAAACACCATATATTTT
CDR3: CASSAGSSSGNTIYF

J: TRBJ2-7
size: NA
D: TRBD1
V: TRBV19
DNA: TGTGCCACCGGATCGGGACAGGGAACCTACGAGCAGTACTTC
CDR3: CATGSGQGTYEQYF

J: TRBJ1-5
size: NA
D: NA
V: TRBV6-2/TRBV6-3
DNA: TGTGCCAGCAGTAGGACTGCTAGCAATCAGCCCCAGCATTTT
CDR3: CASSRTASNQPQHF

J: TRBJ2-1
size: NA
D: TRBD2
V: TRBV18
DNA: TGTGCCAGCTCACCCGGGACTAGCAGGGATGAGCAGTTCTTC
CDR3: CASSPGTSRDEQFF

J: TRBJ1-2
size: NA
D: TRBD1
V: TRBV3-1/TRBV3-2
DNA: TGTGCCAGCAGCAATTACAGGGGGATCTACACCTTC
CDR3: CASSNYRGIYTF

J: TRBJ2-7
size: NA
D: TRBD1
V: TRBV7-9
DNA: TGTGCCAGCAGCTTAGTGGCCGGGACAGACTCCTACGAGCAGTACTTC
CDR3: CASSLVAGTDSYEQYF

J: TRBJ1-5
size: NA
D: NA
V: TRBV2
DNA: TGTGCCAGCATTCCCGGAGGGACGAATAGCAATCAGCCCCAGCATTTT
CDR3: CASIPGGTNSNQPQHF

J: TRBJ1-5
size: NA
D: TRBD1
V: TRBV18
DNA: TGTGCCAGCTCACCGGAGACAGGGGGATATCAGCCCCAGCATTTT
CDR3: CASSPETGGYQPQHF

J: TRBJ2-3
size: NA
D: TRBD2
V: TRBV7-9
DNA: TGTGCCAGCAGCCCTGGGGGGGGGAGCACAGATACGCAGTATTTT
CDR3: CASSPGGGSTDTQYF

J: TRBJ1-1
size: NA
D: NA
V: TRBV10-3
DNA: TGTGCCATCACCGGGAGCGTAAACACTGAAGCTTTCTTT
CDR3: CAITGSVNTEAFF

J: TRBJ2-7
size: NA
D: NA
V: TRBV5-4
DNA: TGTGCCAGCAGCCTGGATGGTGCTGGTTCGAGGGAGCAGTACTTC
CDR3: CASSLDGAGSREQYF

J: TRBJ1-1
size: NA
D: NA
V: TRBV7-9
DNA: TGTGCCAGCAGCCTCACGGCGGGGAACACTGAAGCTTTCTTT
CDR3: CASSLTAGNTEAFF

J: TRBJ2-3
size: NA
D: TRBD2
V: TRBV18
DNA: TGTGCCAGCTCATACACTAGCGGGCGGGAGGATACGCAGTATTTT
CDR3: CASSYTSGREDTQYF

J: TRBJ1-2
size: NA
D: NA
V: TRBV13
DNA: TGTGCCAGCAGCCGAGTGAGGGATGGCTACACCTTC
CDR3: CASSRVRDGYTF

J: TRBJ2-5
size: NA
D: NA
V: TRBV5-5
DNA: TGTGCCAGCAGCTTGGGACAGCCCTCCGGAGAGACCCAGTACTTC
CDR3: CASSLGQPSGETQYF

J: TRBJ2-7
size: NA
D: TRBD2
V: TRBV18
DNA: TGTGCCAGCTCTGTAGCGGGGGGGCTCGACGAGCAGTACTTC
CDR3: CASSVAGGLDEQYF

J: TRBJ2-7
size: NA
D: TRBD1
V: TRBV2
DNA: TGTGCCAGCAGGGCAGGACAGGGGAGCTCCTACGAGCAGTACTTC
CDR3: CASRAGQGSSYEQYF

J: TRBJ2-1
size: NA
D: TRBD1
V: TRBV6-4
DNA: TGTGCCAGCAGTGACAGGCAGGGGGCCTACAATGAGCAGTTCTTC
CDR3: CASSDRQGAYNEQFF

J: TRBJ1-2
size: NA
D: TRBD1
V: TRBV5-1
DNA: TGCGCCAGCAGCTTGACCGGACAGGGGGTGGACTATGGCTACACCTTC
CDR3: CASSLTGQGVDYGYTF

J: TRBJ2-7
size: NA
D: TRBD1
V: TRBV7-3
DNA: TGTGCCAGCAGCTTTTCCGGGACAGGGTCCTACGAGCAGTACTTC
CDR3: CASSFSGTGSYEQYF

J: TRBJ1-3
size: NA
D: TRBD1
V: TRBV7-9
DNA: TGTGCCAGCTATCGTAGACAGGGTTTCTCTGGAAACACCATATATTTT
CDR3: CASYRRQGFSGNTIYF

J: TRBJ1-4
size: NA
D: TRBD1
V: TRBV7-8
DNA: TGTGCCAGCAGCCCCCCGACAGGGGTAGCAACTAATGAAAAACTGTTTTTT
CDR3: CASSPPTGVATNEKLFF

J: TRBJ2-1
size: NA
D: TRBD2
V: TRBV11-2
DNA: TGTGCCAGCAGCCCTACCTCGGGACTAGCGGGGTACTACAATGAGCAGTTCTTC
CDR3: CASSPTSGLAGYYNEQFF

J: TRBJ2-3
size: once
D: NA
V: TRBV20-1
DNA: TGCAGTGCTAGTGGGCCGGGGACAGATACGCAGTATTTT
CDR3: CSASGPGTDTQYF

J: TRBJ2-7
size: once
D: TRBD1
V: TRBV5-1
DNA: TGCGCCAGCAGCTTGGCCCTGACAGGGACCTACGAGCAGTACTTC
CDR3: CASSLALTGTYEQYF

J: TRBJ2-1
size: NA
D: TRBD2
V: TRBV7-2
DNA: TGTGCCAGCAGCCTAGGGACTAGCGGTTACAATGAGCAGTTCTTC
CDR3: CASSLGTSGYNEQFF

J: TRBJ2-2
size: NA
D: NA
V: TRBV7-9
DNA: TGTGCCAGCAGCGTCTACCTCGGGTCAGGGGAATTGACCGGGGAGCTGTTTTTT
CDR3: CASSVYLGSGELTGELFF

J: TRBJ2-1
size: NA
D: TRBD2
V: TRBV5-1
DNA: TGCGCCAGCAGCTTGAGCCTCGGGACTAGCGTCGGGCGTGAGCAGTTCTTC
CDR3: CASSLSLGTSVGREQFF

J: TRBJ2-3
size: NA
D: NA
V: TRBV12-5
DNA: TGTGCTAGTGGTTTGCACGGAGATACGCAGTATTTT
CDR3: CASGLHGDTQYF

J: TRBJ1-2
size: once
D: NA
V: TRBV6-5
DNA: TGTGCCAGCAGTTACTCCGGGGATCCACCTATAAGCTACACCTTC
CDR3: CASSYSGDPPISYTF

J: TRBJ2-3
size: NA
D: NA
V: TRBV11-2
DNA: TGTGCCAGCAGCTTGAGAGGGGGCGGGGGGCCCCCGGATACGCAGTATTTT
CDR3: CASSLRGGGGPPDTQYF

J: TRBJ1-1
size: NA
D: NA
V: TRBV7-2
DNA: TGTGCCAGCAGCTTCAACAGGATTGGCACTGAAGCTTTCTTT
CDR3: CASSFNRIGTEAFF

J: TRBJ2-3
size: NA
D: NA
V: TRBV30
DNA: TGTGCCTGGAGTCGCAGAGGGACAGATACGCAGTATTTT
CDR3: CAWSRRGTDTQYF

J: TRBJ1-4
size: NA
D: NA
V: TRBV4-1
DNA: TGCGCCGTCCCCACGAAGGGGGCTAATGAAAAACTGTTTTTT
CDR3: CAVPTKGANEKLFF

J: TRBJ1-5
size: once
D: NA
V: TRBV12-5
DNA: TGTGCTAGTGGGGCCACAGGATGGGATCAGCCCCAGCATTTT
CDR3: CASGATGWDQPQHF

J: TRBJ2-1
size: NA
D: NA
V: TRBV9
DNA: TGTGCCAGCAGCGTAGTTGGGGCTTCCTACAATGAGCAGTTCTTC
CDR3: CASSVVGASYNEQFF

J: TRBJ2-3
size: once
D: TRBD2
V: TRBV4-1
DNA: TGCGCCAGCAGCCAAGTACCTAGCGGGGGGAACACAGATACGCAGTATTTT
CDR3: CASSQVPSGGNTDTQYF

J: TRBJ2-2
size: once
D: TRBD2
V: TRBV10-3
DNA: TGTGCCATCAGTGGGGGGGAGGGCACCGGGGAGCTGTTTTTT
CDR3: CAISGGEGTGELFF

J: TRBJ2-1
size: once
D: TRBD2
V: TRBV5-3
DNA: TGTGCCAGAAGCTGTAAGACAGCGGGGGGGCGACATGAGCAGTTCTTC
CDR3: CARSCKTAGGRHEQFF

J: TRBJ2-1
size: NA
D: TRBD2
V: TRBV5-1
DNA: TGCGCCAGCAGCCCTCTAGCGGGGGGCTACAATGAGCAGTTCTTC
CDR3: CASSPLAGGYNEQFF

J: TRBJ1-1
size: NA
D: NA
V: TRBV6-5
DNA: TGTGCCAGCACTTTACCGGGAATGAGAGCTTTCTTT
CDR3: CASTLPGMRAFF

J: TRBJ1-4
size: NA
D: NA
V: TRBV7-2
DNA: TGTGCCAGCAGCTCAGGACAGACCCGAGAGGAAAAACTGTTTTTT
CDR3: CASSSGQTREEKLFF

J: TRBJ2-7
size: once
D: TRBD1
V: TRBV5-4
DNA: TGTGCCAGCAGCGTGGACAGGGGCTCCTACGAGCAGTACTTC
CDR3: CASSVDRGSYEQYF

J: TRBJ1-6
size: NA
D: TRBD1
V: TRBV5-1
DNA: TGCGCCAGCAGCTTGACAGGGGCGAATTCACCCCTCCACTTT
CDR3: CASSLTGANSPLHF